These 30 T cell receptor beta chains came from one sample sequenced in a study of blood T cell repertoires in COVID-19. Using immunoSEQ multiplex PCR, the repertoire was profiled, and TCRdb retains in-frame clones only, with some absent. Here the sample spans hundreds of thousands of clones, more than 70% being singletons. The sequenced sample consisted of peripheral blood. These TCRs come from a woman under 40 with COVID-19, enrolled during active disease.

The V call is TRBV27, the J call TRBJ2-3; 8 nucleotides agree with TRBD1. This CDR3 is 17 amino acids long. Trimming removed 6 bases from V and 1 base from J; junction bases left unmatched: 12. The germline V gene encodes CDR1 MNHEY and CDR2 SMNVEV (reference sequence). CDR3 DNA sequence: TGTGCCAGCAGCTTACTAGGACAGGGAAAGGGCACAGATACGCAGTATTTT. Its translation: CASSLLGQGKGTDTQYF.

The rearrangement uses TRBV29-1 and TRBJ1-1; 7 bases match TRBD1. CDR1 is SQVTM, CDR2 ANQGSEA, per germline. The CDR3 spans 16 residues. V shed 4 bases and J 0 bases; nucleotides not matched to a gene: 11. The CDR3 loop reads CSVAGETGRLNTEAFF. The CDR3 nucleotides are TGCAGCGTTGCCGGAGAGACAGGGCGATTGAACACTGAAGCTTTCTTT. The complete variable domain, with remaining parts taken from reference TRBV29-1 and TRBJ1-1, reads SAVISQKPSRDICQRGTSLTIQCQVDSQVTMMFWYRQQPGQSLTLIATANQGSEATYESGFVIDKFPISRPNLTFSTLTVSNMSPEDSSIYLCSVAGETGRLNTEAFFGQGTRLTVV.

The sample holds one count of this clone. V usage is TRBV5-1 and J usage is TRBJ2-1, with D perhaps matching TRBD1 (6 bases). Trimming cost V 0 bases and J 6 bases, with 13 bases left between them. CDR1 is SGHRS and CDR2 is YFSETQ in the germline V gene. CDR3 length: 15 amino acids. The CDR3 region is CASSLEVRTANEQFF. The CDR3 nucleotides are TGCGCCAGCAGCTTGGAAGTACGGACAGCCAATGAGCAGTTCTTC.

The V gene is TRBV24-1, the J gene TRBJ1-1; D is uncertain. V gave up 0 bases and J gave up 8 bases, with 9 bases separating them. Germline V gene sequence: CDR1 KGHDR, CDR2 SFDVKD. This CDR3 spans 13 amino acids. The CDR3 loop is CATSDLAGSEAFF. As DNA, the CDR3 is TGTGCCACCAGTGATTTGGCAGGCTCAGAAGCTTTCTTT.

The chain uses TRBV27 and TRBJ2-7; TRBD1 might be the D (6 bases). Between the trimmed V and J ends, which lost 5 bases and 5 bases, there was a span of 19 bases. The CDR3 consists of 15 residues. CDR1 is MNHEY, CDR2 SMNVEV, per germline (reference sequence). The CDR3 sequence: CASSARPARGDEQYF. The CDR3 DNA reads TGTGCCAGCAGTGCCCGACCAGCCAGGGGCGACGAGCAGTACTTC.

This chain uses TRBV7-2 with TRBJ2-7; 8 bases match TRBD1. V lost 4 bases and J lost 8; bases outside the gene matches: 4. This CDR3 region has 12 residues. Germline V CDR1 and CDR2: SGHTA, FQGNSA. As DNA, the CDR3 is TGTGCCAGCAGCTCACGACAGGGGAAGCAGTACTTC. It specifies CASSSRQGKQYF.

V gene TRBV6-5 combines with J gene TRBJ1-2; TRBD1 might be the D (6 bases). The CDR3 covers 12 residues. CDR1 MNHEY and CDR2 SVGAGI come from the germline V gene. V was clipped by 6 bases and J by 8 bases, with 13 bases between them. This CDR3 reads CASRLSRGGYTF. DNA of the CDR3: TGTGCCAGCAGGCTAAGCAGGGGAGGCTACACCTTC.

The CDR3 DNA reads as TGTGCCAGCAGCCCCGGACAGTTTACAGGAAACACCATATATTTT. The encoded protein is CASSPGQFTGNTIYF. The chain couples TRBV7-6 to TRBJ1-3; a weak D match, TRBD1 (6 bases). Germline assignment: CDR1 SGHVS and CDR2 FNYEAQ. V lost 5 bases, J lost 4 bases, and 15 bases lay in between. This CDR3 has 15 amino acids.

The chain links TRBV5-6 to TRBJ2-1; 10 bases agree with TRBD1. This CDR3 is built from 17 residues. The ends lost 4 bases at V and 3 bases at J; junction bases unmatched: 10. Germline CDR1 SGHDT, CDR2 YYEEEE. The chain's CDR3 is CASSPQPGQGLYNEQFF. The CDR3 bases are TGTGCCAGCAGCCCCCAACCGGGACAGGGGCTCTACAATGAGCAGTTCTTC.

V gene TRBV7-6 combines with J gene TRBJ2-7; D not resolved. Trimming took off 5 bases at V and 2 bases at J, with 10 bases between the two ends. This CDR3 region has 13 residues. Germline lookup yields CDR1 SGHVS and CDR2 FNYEAQ. The CDR3 coding sequence is TGTGCCAGCAGCCCCCTGAGGACCTACGAGCAGTACTTC. It is translated as CASSPLRTYEQYF.

The chain links TRBV27 to TRBJ2-3; weak D call: TRBD1 (6 bases). Deletions cut 5 bases from V and 4 bases from J, with 13 bases between. Germline V gives CDR1 MNHEY, CDR2 SMNVEV (reference sequence). The CDR3 consists of 14 residues. In nucleotides, the CDR3 is TGTGCCAGCAGTCCCGAGCAGGGGTCAGATACGCAGTATTTT. It specifies CASSPEQGSDTQYF.

This clone occurred once. The gene calls are TRBV24-1 and TRBJ2-1; 7 nucleotides line up with TRBD2. In germline, CDR1 is KGHDR, CDR2 SFDVKD. V shed 3 bases and J 4 bases; nucleotides not matched to a gene: 8. The CDR3 sequence is 16 residues long. The CDR3 DNA is TGTGCCACCAGTGATAGGGCGGGAGAGGGATACAATGAGCAGTTCTTC. This codes for CATSDRAGEGYNEQFF.

V usage is TRBV5-5 and J usage is TRBJ2-5; unclear D gene. Trimming took 0 bases from V and 2 from J, leaving 5 bases between them. Germline assignment: CDR1 SGHKS and CDR2 YYEKEE (reference sequence). This CDR3 comprises 13 residues. The CDR3: CASSLGGQETQYF. The CDR3 bases are TGTGCCAGCAGCTTGGGAGGTCAAGAGACCCAGTACTTC.

This chain joins TRBV5-6 and TRBJ2-7, with TRBD1 matching over 7 bases. There are 17 residues in the CDR3. From germline, CDR1 is SGHDT and CDR2 YYEEEE. J was trimmed by 4 bases and V by 4 bases; bases with no gene match: 17. CDR3 bases: TGTGCCAGCAGCAATACCCCCCGTAAGGGGGCGAAATACGAGCAGTACGTC. Amino acid sequence: CASSNTPRKGAKYEQYV.

The chain recombines TRBV3-1 (or the pseudogene TRBV3-2) with TRBJ2-5; the D gene is possibly TRBD1 (8 bases). Between the trimmed V and J ends, which lost 6 bases and 2 bases, there was a span of 13 bases. The CDR3 sequence is 14 residues long. Germline CDR1 and CDR2: LGHDT and YNNKEL (reference sequence). As DNA, the CDR3 is TGTGCCAGCAGTCTACAGGGGGGGCAAGAGACCCAGTACTTC. This gives the protein CASSLQGGQETQYF.

The chain carries TRBV5-1 and TRBJ1-4, with unresolved D. CDR3 length: 16 residues. Germline V gene lookup returns CDR1 SGHRS and CDR2 YFSETQ. V lost 2 bases and J 2 bases, leaving 13 bases between the germline ends. The CDR3 loop is CASSLGIWETNEKLFF. CDR3 bases: TGCGCCAGCAGCTTAGGTATTTGGGAGACTAATGAAAAACTGTTTTTT.

The gene calls are TRBV9 and TRBJ2-1; 9 bases align to TRBD2. CDR1 is SGDLS, CDR2 YYNGEE, per germline. V shed 6 bases, J shed 2 bases, and the junction held 9 bases outside the gene matches. The CDR3 extends over 16 amino acids. The CDR3 nucleotides read TGTGCCAGCACCCCCCTCCTAGCGGGACCCTACAATGAGCAGTTCTTC. Translated, it gives CASTPLLAGPYNEQFF.

This clone was recorded only once. The chain recombines TRBV3-1 (or the pseudogene TRBV3-2) with TRBJ1-5, with 11 bases identical to TRBD1. The germline gives CDR1 LGHDT, CDR2 YNNKEL (reference sequence). The CDR3 runs 16 residues. Trimming at V came to 4 bases and at J to 6 bases, leaving 8 bases not matched to a gene. This CDR3 reads CASSRSGTGGSQPQHF. Here the CDR3 DNA reads TGTGCCAGCAGCCGATCCGGGACAGGGGGTTCTCAGCCCCAGCATTTT.

V and J are TRBV3-1 (or the pseudogene TRBV3-2) and TRBJ1-3; perhaps TRBD1 as D (5 bases). V was cut by 4 bases and J by 2 bases, with 12 bases left in between. Per germline, CDR1 LGHDT and CDR2 YNNKEL (reference sequence). CDR3 length: 15 amino acids. Written as DNA, the CDR3 is TGTGCCAGCAGCCCCGCGGGGGTGGCTGGAAACACCATATATTTT. Its protein product is CASSPAGVAGNTIYF.

The chain links TRBV21-1 to TRBJ1-6. TRBV21-1 is a pseudogene. The CDR3 has 14 residues. The CDR3 here is CASSIRGPGSPLHF. The CDR3 bases are TGTGCCAGCAGCATTCGGGGTCCAGGATCACCCCTCCACTTT.

The sample holds one count of this clone. The chain joins TRBV5-1 to TRBJ2-1; 12 bases are shared with TRBD2. Germline CDR1 and CDR2: SGHRS and YFSETQ. This CDR3 has 18 amino acids. Unmatched junction bases numbered 8, after V lost 0 bases and J lost 4 bases. The CDR3 protein is CASSLGASGRERYNEQFF. In DNA form, the CDR3 reads TGCGCCAGCAGCTTGGGCGCTAGCGGGAGGGAGCGGTACAATGAGCAGTTCTTC.

About this clone itself: Sequence at one end of the junction differs from germline and may be a read error. This sequence joins TRBV29-1 and TRBJ1-4; the D gene is possibly TRBD1 (6 bases). This CDR3 has 15 amino acids. CDR1 is SQVTM, CDR2 ANQGSEA, per germline. The CDR3: CSVGLWTASFERLFF. In DNA form, the CDR3 reads TGCAGCGTTGGTTTATGGACAGCGTCCTTTGAAAGACTGTTTTTT. The full variable domain, its missing parts supplied by reference TRBV29-1 and TRBJ1-4, is SAVISQKPSRDICQRGTSLTIQCQVDSQVTMMFWYRQQPGQSLTLIATANQGSEATYESGFVIDKFPISRPNLTFSTLTVSNMSPEDSSIYLCSVGLWTASFERLFFGSGTQLSVL.

The chain employs TRBV11-2 and TRBJ2-4; tentative D call: TRBD2 (7 bases). The germline V gene encodes CDR1 SGHAT and CDR2 FQNNGV. Trimming removed 5 bases at V and 7 bases at J, with 15 bases between. The CDR3 is 14 amino acids. The CDR3 loop is CASSPRGGRNIQYF. The DNA for the CDR3 is TGTGCCAGCAGCCCGAGGGGGGGCCGTAACATTCAGTACTTC. The full variable domain, in which reference TRBV11-2 and TRBJ2-4 provide the parts outside the CDR3, is EAGVAQSPRYKIIEKRQSVAFWCNPISGHATLYWYQQILGQGPKLLIQFQNNGVVDDSQLPKDRFSAERLKGVDSTLKIQPAKLEDSAVYLCASSPRGGRNIQYFGAGTRLSVL.

The chain recombines TRBV27 with TRBJ1-4, with TRBD1 matching over 7 bases. Germline CDR1 is MNHEY and CDR2 is SMNVEV (reference sequence). V shed 5 bases, J shed 7 bases, and the junction held 13 bases outside the gene matches. The CDR3 spans 16 residues. This CDR3 reads CASSLPNDREGEKLFF. In DNA form, the CDR3 reads TGTGCCAGCAGTCTTCCCAACGACAGGGAAGGTGAAAAACTGTTTTTT.

V usage is TRBV9 and J usage is TRBJ2-7; 7 nucleotides match TRBD2. J was trimmed by 2 bases and V by 4 bases; bases with no gene match: 3. This CDR3 comprises 13 residues. Germline V gene data show CDR1 as SGDLS and CDR2 as YYNGEE. CDR3 coding DNA: TGTGCCAGCAGCCTCGGACTAGCCTACGAGCAGTACTTC. This codes for CASSLGLAYEQYF.

The chain has TRBV11-3 and TRBJ1-1, with a weak D call TRBD1 (6 bases). The CDR3 sequence is 16 residues long. V lost 6 bases to trimming and J lost 0 bases, with 17 bases between them. From germline, CDR1 is SGHNT and CDR2 YENEEA. CDR3 loop: CASSLRGGALNTEAFF. In nucleotides, the CDR3 is TGTGCCAGCAGTCTTCGAGGGGGGGCCTTGAACACTGAAGCTTTCTTT.

V is TRBV6-2 or TRBV6-3 and J is TRBJ2-5; TRBD2 aligns across 8 bases. Trimming took 4 bases from V and 2 from J; bases not matched to a gene: 6. Germline CDR1 reads MNHEY; CDR2 reads SVGEGT. The CDR3 contains 15 residues. The CDR3 is CASSSTSGGQETQYF. CDR3 sequence (DNA): TGTGCCAGCAGTTCGACCAGCGGGGGTCAAGAGACCCAGTACTTC.

The V and J genes are TRBV3-1 (or the pseudogene TRBV3-2) and TRBJ1-4; 8 positions match TRBD1. The CDR3 consists of 16 residues. V shed 1 base, J shed 7 bases, and the junction held 8 bases outside the gene matches. Germline V gene sequence: CDR1 LGHDT, CDR2 YNNKEL (reference sequence). The CDR3 sequence: CASSQAPTGEGEKLFF. CDR3 nucleotide sequence: TGTGCCAGCAGCCAAGCCCCGACAGGGGAAGGTGAAAAACTGTTTTTT.

The chain carries TRBV19 and TRBJ2-1, with D perhaps TRBD2 (5 bases). The V gene's germline CDR1 is LNHDA and CDR2 SQIVND (reference sequence). The V end was cut by 7 bases, the J end by 0 bases, with 13 bases between. CDR3 length: 15 amino acids. In DNA, the CDR3 is TGTGCCAGTACCTGGGGAGCAAACTCCTACAATGAGCAGTTCTTC. As protein: CASTWGANSYNEQFF.

This rearrangement joins TRBV6-4 to TRBJ1-1; D ambiguous. In germline, CDR1 is MRHNA, CDR2 SNTAGT. This CDR3 spans 13 amino acids. Trimming pared 6 bases from V and 0 bases from J, leaving 8 bases between. The CDR3 reads CASSLDMNTEAFF. In nucleotides, the CDR3 is TGTGCCAGCAGCCTAGATATGAACACTGAAGCTTTCTTT.